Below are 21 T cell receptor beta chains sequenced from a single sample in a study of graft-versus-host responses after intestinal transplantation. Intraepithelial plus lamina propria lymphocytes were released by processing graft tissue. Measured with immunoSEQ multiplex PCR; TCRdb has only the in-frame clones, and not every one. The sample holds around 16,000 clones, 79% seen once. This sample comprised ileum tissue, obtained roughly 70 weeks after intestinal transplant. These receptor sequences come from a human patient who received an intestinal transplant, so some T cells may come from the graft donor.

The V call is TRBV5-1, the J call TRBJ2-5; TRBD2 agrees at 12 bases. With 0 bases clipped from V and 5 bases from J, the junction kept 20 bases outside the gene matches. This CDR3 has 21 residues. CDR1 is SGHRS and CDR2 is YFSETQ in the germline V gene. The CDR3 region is CASSLAPSSGGAISSAETQYF. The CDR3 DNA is TGCGCCAGCAGCTTGGCCCCTTCTAGCGGGGGGGCCATTTCGTCAGCGGAGACCCAGTACTTC.

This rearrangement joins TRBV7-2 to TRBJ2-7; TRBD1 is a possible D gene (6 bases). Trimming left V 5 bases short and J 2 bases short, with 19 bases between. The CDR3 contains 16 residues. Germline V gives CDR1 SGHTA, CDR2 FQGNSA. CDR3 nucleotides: TGTGCCAGCAGCCCCATAGACAGGACTTTCACCTACGAGCAGTACTTC. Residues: CASSPIDRTFTYEQYF.

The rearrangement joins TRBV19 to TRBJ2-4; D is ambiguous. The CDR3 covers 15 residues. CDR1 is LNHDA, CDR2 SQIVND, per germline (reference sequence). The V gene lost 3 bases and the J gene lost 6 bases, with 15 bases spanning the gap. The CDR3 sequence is CASSMAANSLNIQYF. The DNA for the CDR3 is TGTGCCAGTAGTATGGCCGCCAATTCCCTAAACATTCAGTACTTC.

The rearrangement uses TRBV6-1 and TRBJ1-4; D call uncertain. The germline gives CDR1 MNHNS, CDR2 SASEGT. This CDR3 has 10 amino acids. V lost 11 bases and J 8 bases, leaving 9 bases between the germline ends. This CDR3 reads CAPLGEKLFF. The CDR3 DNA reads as TGTGCCCCCCTCGGGGAAAAACTGTTTTTT.

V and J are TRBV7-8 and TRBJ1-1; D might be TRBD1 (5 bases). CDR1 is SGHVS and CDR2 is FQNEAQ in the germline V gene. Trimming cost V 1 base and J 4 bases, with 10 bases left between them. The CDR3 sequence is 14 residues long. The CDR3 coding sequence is TGTGCCAGCAGCTTAGGTGGGGGGGTCACTGAAGCTTTCTTT. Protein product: CASSLGGGVTEAFF.

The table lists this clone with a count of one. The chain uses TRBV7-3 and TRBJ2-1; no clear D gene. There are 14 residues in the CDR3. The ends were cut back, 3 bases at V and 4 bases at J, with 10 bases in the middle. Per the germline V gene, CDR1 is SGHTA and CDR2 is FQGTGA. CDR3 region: CASSFSSTYNEQFF. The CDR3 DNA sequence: TGTGCCAGCAGCTTTTCCAGTACATACAATGAGCAGTTCTTC.

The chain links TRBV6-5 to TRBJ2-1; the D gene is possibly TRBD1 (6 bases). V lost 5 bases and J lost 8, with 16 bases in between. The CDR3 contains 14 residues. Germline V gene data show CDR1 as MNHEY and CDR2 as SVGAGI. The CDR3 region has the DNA TGTGCCAGCAGTCCTCCCCCACAGGGCTATGAGCAGTTCTTC. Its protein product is CASSPPPQGYEQFF.

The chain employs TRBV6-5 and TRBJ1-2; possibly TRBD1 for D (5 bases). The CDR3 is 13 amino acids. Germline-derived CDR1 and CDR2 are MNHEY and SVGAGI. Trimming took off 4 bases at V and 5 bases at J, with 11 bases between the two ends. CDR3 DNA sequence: TGTGCCAGCAGTTTGACAGACTCTTATGGCTACACCTTC. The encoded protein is CASSLTDSYGYTF.

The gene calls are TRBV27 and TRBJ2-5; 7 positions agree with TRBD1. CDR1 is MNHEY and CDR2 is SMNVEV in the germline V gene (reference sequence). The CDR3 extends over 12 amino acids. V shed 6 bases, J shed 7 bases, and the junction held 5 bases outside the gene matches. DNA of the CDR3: TGTGCCAGCAGAACAGGGGCCGGGACCCAGTACTTC. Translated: CASRTGAGTQYF.

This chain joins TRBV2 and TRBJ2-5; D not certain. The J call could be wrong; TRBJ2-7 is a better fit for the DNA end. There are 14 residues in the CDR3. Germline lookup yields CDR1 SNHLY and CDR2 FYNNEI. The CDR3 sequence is CASNKDSYSYEQYF. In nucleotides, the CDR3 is TGTGCCAGCAACAAAGACTCCTACTCCTACGAGCAGTACTTC.

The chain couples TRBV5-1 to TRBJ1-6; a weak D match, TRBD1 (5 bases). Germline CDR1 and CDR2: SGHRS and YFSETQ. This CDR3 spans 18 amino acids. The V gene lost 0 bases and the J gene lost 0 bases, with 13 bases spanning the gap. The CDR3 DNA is TGCGCCAGCAGCTTGGGCAGACAGTCGAGCTCCTATAATTCACCCCTCCACTTT. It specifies CASSLGRQSSSYNSPLHF. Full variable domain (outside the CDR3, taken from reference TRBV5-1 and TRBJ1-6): KAGVTQTPRYLIKTRGQQVTLSCSPISGHRSVSWYQQTPGQGLQFLFEYFSETQRNKGNFPGRFSGRQFSNSRSEMNVSTLELGDSALYLCASSLGRQSSSYNSPLHFGNGTRLTVT.

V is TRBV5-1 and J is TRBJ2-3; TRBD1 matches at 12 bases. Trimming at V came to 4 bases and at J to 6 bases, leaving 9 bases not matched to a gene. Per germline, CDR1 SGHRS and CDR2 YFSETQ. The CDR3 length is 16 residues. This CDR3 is CASSPGQGALRDTQYF. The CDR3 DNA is TGCGCCAGCAGCCCGGGACAGGGGGCTTTGCGGGATACGCAGTATTTT.

This chain's CDR3 is CASSSPAWGGVTDTQYF. CDR3 DNA sequence: TGTGCCAGCAGCTCACCAGCGTGGGGGGGTGTCACAGATACGCAGTATTTT. This sequence joins TRBV7-9 and TRBJ2-3; TRBD2 matches 7 bases. CDR3 length: 17 residues. The V gene's germline CDR1 is SEHNR and CDR2 FQNEAQ (reference sequence). The V gene end was trimmed by 4 bases and the J gene end by 2 bases; junction bases not matched to a gene: 12.

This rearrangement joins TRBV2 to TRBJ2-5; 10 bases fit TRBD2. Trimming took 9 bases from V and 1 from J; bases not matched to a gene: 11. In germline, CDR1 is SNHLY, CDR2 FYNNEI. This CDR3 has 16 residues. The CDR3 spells CASTRLAGAIQETQYF. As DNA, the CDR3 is TGTGCCAGTACCCGGCTAGCGGGGGCCATCCAAGAGACCCAGTACTTC.

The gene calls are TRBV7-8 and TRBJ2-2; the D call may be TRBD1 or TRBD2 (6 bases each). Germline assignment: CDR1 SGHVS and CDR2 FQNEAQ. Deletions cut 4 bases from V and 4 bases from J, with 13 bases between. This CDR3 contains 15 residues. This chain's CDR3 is CASSSQQGGTGELFF. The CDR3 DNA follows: TGTGCCAGCAGCTCGCAACAGGGAGGCACCGGGGAGCTGTTTTTT.

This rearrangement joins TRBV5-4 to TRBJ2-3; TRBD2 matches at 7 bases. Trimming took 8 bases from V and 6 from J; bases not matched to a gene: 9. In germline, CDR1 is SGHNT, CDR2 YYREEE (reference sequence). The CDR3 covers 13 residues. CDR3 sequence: CASAGLAADTQYF. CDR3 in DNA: TGTGCCAGTGCGGGGCTAGCGGCGGATACGCAGTATTTT.

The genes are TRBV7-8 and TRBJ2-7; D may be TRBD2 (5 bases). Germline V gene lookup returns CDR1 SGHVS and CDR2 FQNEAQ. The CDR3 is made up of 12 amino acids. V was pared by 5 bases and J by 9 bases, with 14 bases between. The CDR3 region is CASSATGWGQYF. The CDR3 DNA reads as TGTGCCAGCAGCGCCACGGGATGGGGGCAGTACTTC.

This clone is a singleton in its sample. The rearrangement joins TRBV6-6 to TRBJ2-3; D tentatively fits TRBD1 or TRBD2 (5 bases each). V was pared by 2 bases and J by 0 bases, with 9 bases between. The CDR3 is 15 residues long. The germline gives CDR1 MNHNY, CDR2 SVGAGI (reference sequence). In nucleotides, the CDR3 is TGTGCCAGCAGTTACGAGGGGAAGAGCACAGATACGCAGTATTTT. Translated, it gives CASSYEGKSTDTQYF.

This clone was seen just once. CDR3 residues: CASSRGTNYEQYF. The DNA for the CDR3 is TGCGCCAGCAGCCGAGGGACAAACTACGAGCAGTACTTC. The chain uses TRBV4-1 and TRBJ2-7; weak D call: TRBD1 (6 bases). This CDR3 region has 13 residues. Germline CDR1 and CDR2: MGHRA and YSYEKL. V was pared by 4 bases and J by 3 bases, with 10 bases between.

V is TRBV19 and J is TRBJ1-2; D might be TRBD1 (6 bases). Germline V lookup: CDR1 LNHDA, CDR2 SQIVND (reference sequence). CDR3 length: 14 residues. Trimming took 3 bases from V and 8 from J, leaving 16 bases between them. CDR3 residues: CASSIDPGARGYTF. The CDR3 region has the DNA TGTGCCAGTAGTATTGATCCGGGGGCTCGGGGCTACACCTTC.

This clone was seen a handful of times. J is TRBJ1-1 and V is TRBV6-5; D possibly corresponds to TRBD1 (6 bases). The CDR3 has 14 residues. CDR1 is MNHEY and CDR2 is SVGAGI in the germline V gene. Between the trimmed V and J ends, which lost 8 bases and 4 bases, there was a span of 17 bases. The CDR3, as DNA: TGTGCCAGCGTTCTTGGGGGGCATAGCACTGAAGCTTTCTTT. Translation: CASVLGGHSTEAFF.